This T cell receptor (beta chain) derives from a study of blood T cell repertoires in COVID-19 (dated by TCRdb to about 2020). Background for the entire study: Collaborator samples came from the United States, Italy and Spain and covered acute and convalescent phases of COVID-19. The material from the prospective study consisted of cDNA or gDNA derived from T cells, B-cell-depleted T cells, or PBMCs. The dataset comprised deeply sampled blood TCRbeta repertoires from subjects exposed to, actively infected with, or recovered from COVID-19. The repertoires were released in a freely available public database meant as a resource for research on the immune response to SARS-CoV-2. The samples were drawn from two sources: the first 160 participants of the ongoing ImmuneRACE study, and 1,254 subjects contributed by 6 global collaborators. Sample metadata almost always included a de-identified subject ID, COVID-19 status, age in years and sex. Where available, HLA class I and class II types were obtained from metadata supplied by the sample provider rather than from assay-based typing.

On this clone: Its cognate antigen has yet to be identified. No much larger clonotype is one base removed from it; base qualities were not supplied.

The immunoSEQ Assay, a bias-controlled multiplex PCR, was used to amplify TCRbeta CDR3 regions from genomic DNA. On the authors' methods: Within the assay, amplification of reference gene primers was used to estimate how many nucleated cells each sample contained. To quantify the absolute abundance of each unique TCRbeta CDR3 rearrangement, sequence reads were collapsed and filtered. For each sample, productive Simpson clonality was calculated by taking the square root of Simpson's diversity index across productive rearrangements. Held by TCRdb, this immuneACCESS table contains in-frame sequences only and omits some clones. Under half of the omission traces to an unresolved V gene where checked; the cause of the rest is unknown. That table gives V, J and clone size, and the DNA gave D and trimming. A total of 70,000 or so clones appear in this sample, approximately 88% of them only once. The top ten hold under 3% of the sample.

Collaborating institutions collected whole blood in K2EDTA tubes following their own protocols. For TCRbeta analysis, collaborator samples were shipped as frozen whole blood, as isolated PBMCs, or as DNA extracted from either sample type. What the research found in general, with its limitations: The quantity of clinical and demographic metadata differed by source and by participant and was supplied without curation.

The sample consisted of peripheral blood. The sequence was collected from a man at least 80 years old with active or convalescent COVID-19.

The nucleotides are TGTGCCAGCAGCTTAGTTCGGAGTCCGAACACCGGGGAGCTGTTTTTT. The translation is CASSLVRSPNTGELFF. Recombination connected TRBV7-9 to TRBJ2-2, with the D gene not clear enough to name. The germline V gene (reference sequence) supplies CDR1 SEHNR and CDR2 FQNEAQ. Deletion took 1 base off V and 0 bases off J, with a span of 9 bases between the germline ends. Counted from cysteine to phenylalanine, this CDR3 has 16 amino acids. Only CDR3 DNA is held: 48 bases, read in frame from base 1.